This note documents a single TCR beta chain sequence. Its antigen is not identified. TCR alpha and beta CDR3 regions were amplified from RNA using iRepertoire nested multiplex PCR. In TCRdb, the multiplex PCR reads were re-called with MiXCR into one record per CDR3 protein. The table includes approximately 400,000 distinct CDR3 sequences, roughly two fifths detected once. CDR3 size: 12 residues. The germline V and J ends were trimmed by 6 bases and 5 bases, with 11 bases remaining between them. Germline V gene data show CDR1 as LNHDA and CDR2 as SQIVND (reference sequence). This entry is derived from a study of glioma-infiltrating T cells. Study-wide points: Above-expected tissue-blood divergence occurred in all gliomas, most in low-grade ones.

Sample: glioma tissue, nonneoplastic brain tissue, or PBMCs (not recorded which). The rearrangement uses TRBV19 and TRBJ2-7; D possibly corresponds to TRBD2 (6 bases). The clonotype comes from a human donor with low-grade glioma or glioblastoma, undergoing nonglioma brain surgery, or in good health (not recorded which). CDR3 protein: CASRGGGDEQYF. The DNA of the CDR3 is TGTGCCAGTAGGGGGGGAGGAGACGAGCAGTACTTC.